This TCR beta chain was recorded in a study of T cells after yellow fever vaccination. Background on the study: Some fractions had low cell numbers, and these were prepared with SMART-Seq v4 Ultra Low Input.

Universal primer sites and UMIs were introduced during 5'RACE template-switching synthesis of TCR cDNA. TCRdb independently ran MiXCR on the 5' RACE reads; one entry per CDR3 protein. The repertoire holds hundreds of thousands of distinct CDR3 sequences, with around 3.6% as singletons. Notes on the study in general: Clonotypes appearing in both CD4 and CD8 compartments existed, and their share was small. Clones that expanded after primary vaccination mostly reappeared after the booster (roughly 97% CD4, approximately 89% CD8).

Germline CDR1 is SQVTM and CDR2 is ANQGSEA. With 5 bases clipped from V and 5 bases from J, the junction kept 3 bases outside the gene matches. CDR3 length equals 11 residues. This clonotype was seen many times. The antigen remains undetermined. The input for sequencing was PBMCs, taken on the day of the yellow fever booster vaccination. J is TRBJ2-7 and V is TRBV29-1, with 7 bases fitting TRBD1. This receptor was identified in a man aged 18 to 29 who received the YFV17D yellow fever vaccine. The CDR3 DNA sequence: TGCAGCGTTCGACAGGGCCACGAGCAGTACTTC. Residues: CSVRQGHEQYF.